A single sample is the source of the 3 T cell receptor beta chains below, sequenced in a study of T-cell memory formation after mild COVID-19. TCRdb redid the calling of the 5' RACE reads with MiXCR, one entry per CDR3 protein. The data hold roughly 280,000 distinct CDR3 sequences, with 15% to 20% observed a single time. Sequencing used PBMCs or a T cell subset sorted from them (not recorded which). These receptor sequences come from a man between 18 and 29 years old who had mild COVID-19 (a few samples of this study predate the infection). Cell type and time point are not known.

Concerning this clonotype: At one of its ends the junction is not consistent with the germline gene, which may arise from a read error. V gene TRBV12-3 or TRBV12-4 combines with J gene TRBJ1-2; TRBD1 agrees at 8 bases. The CDR3 is made up of 16 amino acids. The CDR3 sequence is CASSLAGGRRNYGYTF. The CDR3 nucleotides read TGTGCCAGCAGCTTAGCAGGGGGCCGAAGGAACTATGGCTACACCTTC.

This clonotype was observed a handful of times. The V and J genes are TRBV7-7 and TRBJ2-1; the D gene is possibly TRBD2 (6 bases). V lost 5 bases to trimming and J lost 5 bases, with 19 bases between them. This CDR3 contains 16 residues. Germline V gene data show CDR1 as SSHAT and CDR2 as FNYEAQ (reference sequence). Written as DNA, the CDR3 is TGTGCCAGCAGCCCCTTGGGACTGGGGATAAACAATGAGCAGTTCTTC. This codes for CASSPLGLGINNEQFF.

The chain carries TRBV28 and TRBJ1-1, with D possibly matching TRBD1 (5 bases). This CDR3 has 13 residues. V dropped 6 bases and J dropped 11 bases, with 19 bases sitting between them. Germline V gene data show CDR1 as MDHEN and CDR2 as SYDVKM. The CDR3 DNA sequence: TGTGCCAGCAGGCCGGGTTGGGGCCGCGGGGCTTTCTTT. Amino acid sequence: CASRPGWGRGAFF. Based on the CDR3 plus reference TRBV28 and TRBJ1-1, the full variable domain is DVKVTQSSRYLVKRTGEKVFLECVQDMDHENMFWYRQDPGLGLRLIYFSYDVKMKEKGDIPEGYSVSREKKERFSLILESASTNQTSMYLCASRPGWGRGAFFGQGTRLTVV.